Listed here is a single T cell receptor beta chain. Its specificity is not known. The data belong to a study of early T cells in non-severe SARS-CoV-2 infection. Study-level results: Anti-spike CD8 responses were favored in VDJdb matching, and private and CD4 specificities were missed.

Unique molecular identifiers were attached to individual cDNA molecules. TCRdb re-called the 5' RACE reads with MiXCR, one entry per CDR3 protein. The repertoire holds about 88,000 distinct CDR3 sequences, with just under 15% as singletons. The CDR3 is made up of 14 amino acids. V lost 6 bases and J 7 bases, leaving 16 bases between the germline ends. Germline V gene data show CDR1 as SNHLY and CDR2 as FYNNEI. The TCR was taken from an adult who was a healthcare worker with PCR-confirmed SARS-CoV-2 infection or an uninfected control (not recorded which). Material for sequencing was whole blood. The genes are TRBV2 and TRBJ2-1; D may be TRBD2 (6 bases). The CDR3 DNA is TGTGCCAGCAGACAACTGAATGGGGGGAATGAGCAGTTCTTC. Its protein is CASRQLNGGNEQFF.